This T cell receptor (beta chain) was recovered during a study of T cell repertoires in cytomegalovirus infection. TCRdb re-analysed the reads in MiXCR, keeping a single row per CDR3 protein. The table includes 250,000 to 300,000 distinct CDR3 sequences, around 15% detected once. The CDR3 spans 14 residues. V gave up 0 bases and J gave up 4 bases; unmatched junction bases: 0. Per the germline V gene, CDR1 is SGHTA and CDR2 is FQGTGA. Study findings and constraints: In two of eight donors, the top clonotype was HLA-C-restricted CMV-specific.

Comments on this clonotype: Its target is unknown.

Sequencing used PBMCs. The receptor was isolated from a human donor in good health (CMV status not recorded). Some clones in this sample may be carry-over from other donors' samples. The chain links TRBV7-3 to TRBJ2-7, with 10 bases that match TRBD1. For the CDR3, the DNA is TGTGCCAGCAGCTTAACGGGACAGGGGTACGAGCAGTACTTC. It translates to CASSLTGQGYEQYF.